The clone carrying this TCR beta chain was recorded many times. The antigen remains undetermined. This sample was taken from a study of T-cell reconstitution after alpha-beta-depleted transplantation in children. Whole-study findings and limits: About two months after transplant, alpha-beta T cells reportedly came from several hundred expanded graft clones. Recipient T cells and thymic progenitors that survived gave rise to the high TCRbeta diversity observed at day 60 in some patients.

Deletions cut 1 base from V and 4 bases from J, with 10 bases between. The CDR3 sequence is 14 residues long. During its preparation, the TCRbeta library received unique molecular identifiers. A single record per CDR3 protein comes from TCRdb applying MiXCR to the PCR reads. The data hold nearly 200,000 distinct CDR3 sequences, with roughly 6% observed a single time. This sample comprised PBMCs, obtained before TCRalphabeta/CD19-depleted stem cell transplant. The clonotype was recovered from a girl younger than two with combined immunodeficiency, due to receive a stem cell transplant. The V and J genes are TRBV12-3 or TRBV12-4 and TRBJ1-2, with no clear D. CDR3 DNA: TGTGCCAGCAGTTTAGTAGGCAGCCTCTATGGCTACACCTTC. It specifies CASSLVGSLYGYTF.